This T cell receptor (beta chain) was identified in a study of blood T cell repertoires in COVID-19. Study-wide background: Whether acute or convalescent, the COVID-19 samples came from the United States, Italy and Spain. PBMCs, B-cell-depleted T cells, or T cells were the source of the cDNA or gDNA that made up the material.

The length of the CDR3 is 14 residues. Germline loops: CDR1 LNHDA, CDR2 SQIVND (reference sequence). Trimming shortened V by 2 bases and J by 0 bases, and 5 bases separated the two germline ends. Per the authors' pipeline: Using reference gene primer amplification, nucleated cell counts were estimated. Clones were sequenced by immunoSEQ multiplex PCR, and TCRdb holds only the in-frame ones, with some missing. The D gene and trimming were derived from the DNA, and the V and J assignments and clone size from that table. The sample has around 320,000 clones, approximately 85% seen once. The sequenced material came from peripheral blood. This TCR was recovered from a human donor in a cohort sampled during active COVID-19. This chain uses TRBV19 with TRBJ1-5, with unresolved D. The CDR3 protein is CASSITPSNQPQHF. CDR3 bases: TGTGCCAGTAGTATAACACCTAGCAATCAGCCCCAGCATTTT. The full variable domain, with the rest looked up from reference TRBV19 and TRBJ1-5, is DGGITQSPKYLFRKEGQNVTLSCEQNLNHDAMYWYRQDPGQGLRLIYYSQIVNDFQKGDIAEGYSVSREKKESFPLTVTSAQKNPTAFYLCASSITPSNQPQHFGDGTRLSIL.